These 8 T cell receptor beta chains were all obtained from the same sample, sequenced in a study of blood T cell repertoires in COVID-19. Data came from immunoSEQ multiplex PCR; TCRdb stores just in-frame clones and leaves some out. The sample shows tens of thousands of clones, 85% to 95% of them seen only once. Sequencing was done on a sample of peripheral blood. The receptor set was obtained from a man aged 50 to 60 with active COVID-19.

The genes are TRBV27 and TRBJ1-5; possible D gene TRBD1, 6 bases. Germline V lookup: CDR1 MNHEY, CDR2 SMNVEV (reference sequence). The CDR3 is 15 amino acids. Trimming pared 8 bases from V and 1 base from J, leaving 15 bases between. The CDR3 region is CASGTGWGSNQPQHF. CDR3 nucleotide sequence: TGTGCCAGCGGAACAGGGTGGGGGAGCAATCAGCCCCAGCATTTT.

The chain employs TRBV18 and TRBJ2-2; tentative D call: TRBD2 (5 bases). V was trimmed by 3 bases and J by 5 bases, leaving 10 bases between them. In germline, CDR1 is KGHSH, CDR2 LQKENI. The CDR3 runs to 14 residues. The CDR3 coding sequence is TGTGCCAGCTCACCCTCTCGAGGGACCGGGGAGCTGTTTTTT. Amino acids: CASSPSRGTGELFF.

The CDR3 protein is CASKPLSSLEQYF. CDR3 nucleotide sequence: TGTGCCAGCAAACCGCTATCCTCCCTCGAGCAGTACTTC. This chain joins TRBV27 and TRBJ2-7; D unresolved. Per the germline V gene, CDR1 is MNHEY and CDR2 is SMNVEV (reference sequence). CDR3 length: 13 amino acids. The V and J ends lost 7 bases and 6 bases respectively, with 16 bases between them.

V usage is TRBV6-5 and J usage is TRBJ1-4; possibly TRBD1 for D (6 bases). Germline V gives CDR1 MNHEY, CDR2 SVGAGI. This CDR3 has 15 residues. Trimming left V 6 bases short and J 7 bases short, with 18 bases between. The CDR3 protein is CASSPVQGGGEKLFF. CDR3 bases: TGTGCCAGCAGCCCAGTACAGGGTGGGGGTGAAAAACTGTTTTTT.

The rearrangement joins TRBV7-8 to TRBJ2-1, with D unresolved. Germline lookup yields CDR1 SGHVS and CDR2 FQNEAQ. The CDR3 covers 15 residues. Trimming took 3 bases from V and 1 from J, leaving 10 bases between them. The CDR3 is CASSFLTSSYNEQFF. The CDR3 nucleotides are TGTGCCAGCAGCTTTCTGACTTCATCCTACAATGAGCAGTTCTTC.

There are a few counts of this clone. This chain connects TRBV5-6 to TRBJ2-3, with D uncertain. The ends were cut back, 0 bases at V and 2 bases at J, with 10 bases in the middle. This CDR3 has 15 residues. Germline lookup yields CDR1 SGHDT and CDR2 YYEEEE. The CDR3 DNA follows: TGTGCCAGCAGCTTGGGGCCGCAACACACAGATACGCAGTATTTT. This gives the protein CASSLGPQHTDTQYF. Looking up the rest from reference TRBV5-6 and TRBJ2-3 gives the full variable domain: DAGVTQSPTHLIKTRGQQVTLRCSPKSGHDTVSWYQQALGQGPQFIFQYYEEEERQRGNFPDRFSGHQFPNYSSELNVNALLLGDSALYLCASSLGPQHTDTQYFGPGTRLTVL.

This rearrangement joins TRBV9 to TRBJ2-5; D is uncertain. This CDR3 is built from 14 residues. V was trimmed by 4 bases and J by 0 bases, leaving 10 bases between them. Germline lookup yields CDR1 SGDLS and CDR2 YYNGEE. The CDR3 sequence: CASSSRLNQETQYF. CDR3 in DNA: TGTGCCAGCAGCTCCAGACTCAACCAAGAGACCCAGTACTTC.

The gene calls are TRBV5-1 and TRBJ2-1; 7 nucleotides agree with TRBD2. This CDR3 comprises 17 residues. Trimming took 2 bases from V and 0 from J; bases not matched to a gene: 8. The germline gives CDR1 SGHRS, CDR2 YFSETQ. The CDR3 here is CASSFFSSGSSYNEQFF. The CDR3 DNA sequence: TGCGCCAGCAGCTTCTTTTCTAGCGGCAGCTCCTACAATGAGCAGTTCTTC.